This T cell receptor beta chain was identified in a study of blood T cells in healthy people across ages. Sample-barcoded 5' priming and a J-beta primer mix drove a second PCR of roughly 7 to 11 cycles. One entry per CDR3 protein, called by TCRdb with MiXCR from the 5' RACE reads. The data show about 1,800,000 distinct CDR3 sequences, with roughly 27% seen just once and about 8% held by the top ten. Study results and limitations: Diversity figures based on one million T cells were deemed too low. Observed TCR beta diversity per million T cells went down as age went up. This fall followed a roughly linear course with age. In the absence of known donor CMV status, changes in expanded clonotypes were possibly confounded.

This clonotype was recorded a few times. Its target is not known. The clonotype was recovered from a woman in her 30s in good health. Sequencing input: blood.

CDR3 sequence (DNA): TGTGCCAGCAGCCGGGACCGAAATGAAAAACTGTTTTTT. Translating gives CASSRDRNEKLFF. The chain links TRBV7-2 to TRBJ1-4, with D perhaps TRBD1 (5 bases). V was pared by 5 bases and J by 5 bases, with 9 bases between. The length of the CDR3 is 13 residues. CDR1 and CDR2 (germline): SGHTA, FQGNSA.